This T cell receptor (beta chain) was identified during a study of breast tumors, draining lymph nodes, adjacent tissues. Broader study findings: Most tumor T cells seemingly derive from lymph node, then expand in tumor. Tumor T cell lymph node origin was a supported hypothesis, not proven.

CDR1 and CDR2 (germline): LNHDA, SQIVND (reference sequence). The CDR3 loop spans 14 amino acids. A single record per CDR3 protein comes from TCRdb applying MiXCR to the multiplex PCR reads. The sample contains approximately 300,000 distinct CDR3 sequences, 30% to 35% of which appear only once. Breast cancer patients provided tissue from their axillary draining lymph nodes. Of note for this clonotype: The target antigen is unknown. The junction differs from germline at one of its ends, possibly a read error.

The genes are TRBV19 and TRBJ2-7, with 12 bases lining up with TRBD1. Sequencing was done on a sample of axillary lymph node tissue. This sequence originates from a female donor with breast cancer. Some clones in this sample may be carry-over from other donors' samples. The CDR3 spells CASSVPGQGAEQHF. DNA for the CDR3: TGTGCCAGTAGTGTTCCGGGACAGGGGGCCGAGCAGCACTTC.